One TCR beta chain is described in this entry. Positive CCR7 selection of CD45RO-negative cells yielded the naive CD8 cells, and terminally differentiated effector memory CD45RA+ cells were excluded. Profiled with immunoSEQ multiplex PCR; TCRdb holds only in-frame clones, not every one. Among around 2,100,000 clones listed, less than 95% were seen once. This sample was taken from a study of shared clonotypes between healthy human individuals. Germline V lookup: CDR1 PRHDT, CDR2 FYEKMQ (reference sequence). Germline trimming cut 11 bases from V and 0 bases from J; bases unmatched to any gene: 7. The CDR3 sequence is 14 residues long.

This sequence joins TRBV13 and TRBJ1-1; 9 bases map to TRBD1. The sequence was collected from a man in his late teens or twenties in good health. Sequenced: naive CD8+ T cells sorted from blood. The CDR3 nucleotides read TGTGCCTCCTGGACAGGGGACATGAACACTGAAGCTTTCTTT. Protein product: CASWTGDMNTEAFF.